This TCR beta chain was retrieved from a study of blood T cell repertoires in COVID-19. Study at large: The analysed material was cDNA or gDNA that came from T cells, B-cell-depleted T cells, or PBMCs.

The CDR3 is 13 residues long. Trimming removed 6 bases at V and 3 bases at J, with 9 bases between. Germline V gene lookup returns CDR1 MNHEY and CDR2 SVGAGI. This table comes from immunoSEQ multiplex PCR, and its TCRdb copy is limited to in-frame clones, with some not included. The sample carries roughly 90,000 clones, 75% to 90% recorded once. Sample: peripheral blood. V usage is TRBV6-5 and J usage is TRBJ1-3; the D is unclear. This receptor was obtained from a woman of 80 years or more with active or convalescent COVID-19. This chain's CDR3 is CASSRTDGNTIYF. The CDR3 region has the DNA TGTGCCAGCAGCCGCACAGATGGAAACACCATATATTTT.